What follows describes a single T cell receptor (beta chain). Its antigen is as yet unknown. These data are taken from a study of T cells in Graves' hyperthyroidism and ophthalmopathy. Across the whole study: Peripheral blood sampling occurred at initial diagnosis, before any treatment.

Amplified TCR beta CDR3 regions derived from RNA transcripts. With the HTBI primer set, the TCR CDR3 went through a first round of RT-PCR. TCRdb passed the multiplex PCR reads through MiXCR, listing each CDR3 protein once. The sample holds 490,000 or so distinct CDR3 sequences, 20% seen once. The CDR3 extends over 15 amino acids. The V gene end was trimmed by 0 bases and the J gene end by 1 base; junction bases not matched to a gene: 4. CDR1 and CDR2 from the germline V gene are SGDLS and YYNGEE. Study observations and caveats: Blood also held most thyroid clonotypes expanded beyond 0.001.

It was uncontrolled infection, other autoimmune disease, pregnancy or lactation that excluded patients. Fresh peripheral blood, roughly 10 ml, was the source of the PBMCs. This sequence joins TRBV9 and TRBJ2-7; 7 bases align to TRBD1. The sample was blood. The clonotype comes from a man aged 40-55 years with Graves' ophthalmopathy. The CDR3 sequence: CASSVETGASYEQYF. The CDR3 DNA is TGTGCCAGCAGCGTAGAAACAGGGGCGTCCTACGAGCAGTACTTC.